The rows below give T cell receptor beta chains drawn from one sample of a study of fetal regulatory T cell absence and autoimmunity. Sequencing used immunoSEQ multiplex PCR; TCRdb keeps in-frame clones, though not all of them. The data contain approximately 46,000 clones, roughly four fifths of them singletons. The sequenced material came from cord blood. Every receptor here comes from a newborn boy with IPEX syndrome. Each CDR3 is given with its conserved first and last residue. A D gene is named only where the DNA matches it firmly. A clone size is listed for some rows: how often the clone was seen (once, few, many), or a class if it is expanded.

abundance	v_gene	len	d_gene	j_gene	CDR3aa	CDR3nt
-	TRBV15	16	TRBD1	TRBJ1-4	CATSRDPTGGNEKLFF	TGTGCCACCAGCAGAGATCCGACAGGGGGTAATGAAAAACTGTTTTTT
-	TRBV10-3	16	TRBD2	TRBJ2-3	CAISEMLAGGPDTQYF	TGTGCCATCAGTGAGATGCTAGCGGGGGGGCCAGATACGCAGTATTTT
-	TRBV30	15	TRBD1	TRBJ2-7	CAWSGGQGPGDEQYF	TGTGCCTGGAGTGGGGGACAGGGCCCGGGGGACGAGCAGTACTTC
-	TRBV13	16	TRBD2	TRBJ2-3	CASSSGAGGALDTQYF	TGTGCCAGCAGCTCCGGAGCGGGGGGTGCACTCGATACGCAGTATTTT
-	TRBV7-6	16	TRBD1	TRBJ2-1	CASSLSGQGALNEQFF	TGTGCCAGCAGCTTATCTGGACAGGGGGCACTAAATGAGCAGTTCTTC
few	TRBV6-5	14	-	TRBJ1-1	CASRTRRGNTEAFF	TGTGCCAGCAGGACCCGGCGAGGGAACACTGAAGCTTTCTTT
-	TRBV5-6	15	-	TRBJ2-5	CASSLRRAYQETQYF	TGTGCCAGCAGCTTGCGCAGGGCGTACCAAGAGACCCAGTACTTC
few	TRBV2	14	TRBD1	TRBJ2-2	CASKRQGYTGELFF	TGTGCCAGCAAGAGACAGGGCTACACCGGGGAGCTGTTTTTT
few	TRBV6-1	14	TRBD1	TRBJ1-5	CASSERTGGEPQHF	TGTGCCAGCAGTGAAAGGACAGGGGGCGAGCCCCAGCATTTT
-	TRBV19	15	-	TRBJ2-3	CASSDDSSYTDTQYF	TGTGCCAGTAGTGATGACTCATCCTACACAGATACGCAGTATTTT
-	TRBV6-1	15	TRBD2	TRBJ2-3	CASSRLAGGTDTQYF	TGTGCCAGCAGCAGACTAGCGGGAGGGACAGATACGCAGTATTTT
few	TRBV11-3	13	-	TRBJ2-7	CASSLAHSYEQYF	TGTGCCAGCAGCTTAGCCCACTCCTACGAGCAGTACTTC
once	TRBV7-9	14	-	TRBJ2-5	CASSLVPGAETQYF	TGTGCCAGCAGTCTAGTCCCAGGGGCGGAGACCCAGTACTTC
-	TRBV5-1	14	TRBD1	TRBJ1-4	CASSPGQGGEKLFF	TGCGCCAGCAGCCCGGGACAGGGCGGCGAAAAACTGTTTTTT
-	TRBV18	18	TRBD2	TRBJ2-3	CASSPRLAGVGGTDTQYF	TGTGCCAGCTCACCACGACTAGCGGGGGTCGGGGGCACAGATACGCAGTATTTT
-	TRBV7-9	16	TRBD2	TRBJ2-5	CASIGSERGLQETQYF	TGTGCCAGCATCGGGTCAGAACGGGGACTACAAGAGACCCAGTACTTC
-	TRBV7-6	13	TRBD2	TRBJ2-7	CASSRGGSYEQYF	TGTGCCAGCTCCCGGGGGGGCTCCTACGAGCAGTACTTC
-	TRBV19	15	TRBD1	TRBJ1-1	CASRWGQGLNTEAFF	TGTGCCAGTCGGTGGGGACAGGGCCTTAACACTGAAGCTTTCTTT
once	TRBV11-2	15	-	TRBJ2-7	CASSLAYGRNDEQYF	TGTGCCAGCAGCTTAGCTTACGGGAGAAACGACGAGCAGTACTTC
-	TRBV2	17	TRBD2	TRBJ2-1	CASSELAGGSSYNEQFF	TGTGCCAGCAGTGAGCTAGCGGGAGGGAGCTCCTACAATGAGCAGTTCTTC
once	TRBV11-2	15	-	TRBJ2-7	CASSLAGTRSYEQYF	TGTGCCAGCAGCTTAGCCGGGACACGGTCCTACGAGCAGTACTTC
once	TRBV14	17	-	TRBJ2-3	CASSQDSAQVITDTQYF	TGTGCCAGCAGCCAAGATAGCGCACAGGTTATCACAGATACGCAGTATTTT
-	TRBV21-1	17	-	TRBJ1-2	CASSTGEGRTAFYGYTF	TGTGCCAGCAGCACAGGTGAGGGGCGGACAGCCTTCTATGGCTACACCTTC
few	TRBV5-1	12	-	TRBJ2-3	CASSLIPDTQYF	TGCGCCAGCAGCTTGATCCCAGATACGCAGTATTTT
-	TRBV5-4	15	-	TRBJ2-3	CASSPFAVSTDTQYF	TGTGCCAGCAGCCCCTTCGCGGTAAGCACAGATACGCAGTATTTT
few	TRBV30	12	-	TRBJ1-2	CAWSVPDYGYTF	TGTGCCTGGAGTGTACCTGACTATGGCTACACCTTC
-	TRBV7-2	16	-	TRBJ2-4	CASSLVSLEGGNIQYF	TGTGCCAGCAGCTTAGTGAGCCTAGAAGGCGGAAACATTCAGTACTTC
-	TRBV5-5	15	-	TRBJ1-5	CASSLDRGANQPQHF	TGTGCCAGCAGCTTGGACCGGGGGGCAAATCAGCCCCAGCATTTT
-	TRBV5-6	13	TRBD2	TRBJ2-7	CASSLTSGYEQYF	TGTGCCAGCAGCTTGACTAGCGGCTACGAGCAGTACTTC
-	TRBV30	10	-	TRBJ2-3	CAWSEDTQYF	TGTGCCTGGAGTGAGGATACGCAGTATTTT
-	TRBV4-3	16	TRBD2	TRBJ2-1	CASSQAAGVGNNEQFF	TGCGCCAGCAGCCAAGCCGCGGGGGTCGGAAACAATGAGCAGTTCTTC
-	TRBV4-1	15	-	TRBJ2-2	CASSPGTLNTGELFF	TGCGCCAGCAGCCCCGGGACCCTGAACACCGGGGAGCTGTTTTTT
-	TRBV20-1	11	-	TRBJ2-7	CSGGTPYEQYF	TGCAGTGGAGGGACTCCCTACGAGCAGTACTTC
-	TRBV5-1	16	TRBD1	TRBJ2-2	CASSSSGGANTGELFF	TGCGCCAGCAGCTCGTCAGGGGGTGCGAACACCGGGGAGCTGTTTTTT
-	TRBV15	17	-	TRBJ1-2	CATSRDPLDGLGYGYTF	TGTGCCACCAGCAGAGATCCCCTAGATGGGCTAGGCTATGGCTACACCTTC
-	TRBV7-2	18	-	TRBJ2-1	CASSDPAHPSGSYNEQFF	TGTGCCAGCAGCGATCCTGCCCATCCATCCGGCTCCTACAATGAGCAGTTCTTC
-	TRBV7-8	17	TRBD2	TRBJ2-3	CASSLLAGVPGPDTQYF	TGTGCCAGCAGCTTACTAGCGGGAGTTCCGGGGCCAGATACGCAGTATTTT
few	TRBV9	13	TRBD1	TRBJ1-2	CASSVRQGYGYTF	TGTGCCAGCAGCGTACGACAGGGCTATGGCTACACCTTC
-	TRBV10-3	12	TRBD1	TRBJ1-2	CAIRTGDYGYTF	TGTGCCATTCGGACAGGGGACTATGGCTACACCTTC
-	TRBV7-9	15	-	TRBJ1-1	CASSLPQGLNTEAFF	TGTGCCAGCAGCTTACCACAAGGACTGAACACTGAAGCTTTCTTT
-	TRBV6-6	15	-	TRBJ1-4	CASSFPGLTNEKLFF	TGTGCCAGCAGTTTCCCCGGACTGACTAATGAAAAACTGTTTTTT
-	TRBV6-1	12	-	TRBJ2-7	CASAPDSYEQYF	TGTGCCAGCGCCCCGGACAGCTACGAGCAGTACTTC
-	TRBV7-9	17	TRBD1	TRBJ1-6	CASSLGDRGPYNSPLHF	TGTGCCAGCAGCTTAGGGGACAGGGGGCCTTATAATTCACCCCTCCACTTT
-	TRBV7-9	15	TRBD1	TRBJ1-3	CASSPPTGVGNTIYF	TGTGCCAGCAGCCCCCCGACAGGGGTTGGAAACACCATATATTTT
-	TRBV10-1	13	-	TRBJ1-2	CASSERAGAGYTF	TGCGCCAGCAGTGAGCGGGCAGGGGCCGGCTACACCTTC
-	TRBV27	14	TRBD2	TRBJ2-1	CASSPRTSYNEQFF	TGTGCCAGCAGTCCCAGGACTAGCTACAATGAGCAGTTCTTC
-	TRBV5-6	14	-	TRBJ1-1	CASSFGPPNTEAFF	TGTGCCAGCAGCTTTGGGCCACCGAACACTGAAGCTTTCTTT
-	TRBV28	12	-	TRBJ1-2	CASSLQGTGYTF	TGTGCCAGCAGTTTACAGGGTACGGGCTACACCTTC